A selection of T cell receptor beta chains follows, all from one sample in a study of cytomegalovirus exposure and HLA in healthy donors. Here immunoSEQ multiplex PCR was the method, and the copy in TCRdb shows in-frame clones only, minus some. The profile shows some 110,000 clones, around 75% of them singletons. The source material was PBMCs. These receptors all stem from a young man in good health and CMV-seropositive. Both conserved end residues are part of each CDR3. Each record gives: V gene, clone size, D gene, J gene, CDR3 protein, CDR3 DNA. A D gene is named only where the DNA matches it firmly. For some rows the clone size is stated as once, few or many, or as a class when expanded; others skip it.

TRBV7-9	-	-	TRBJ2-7	CASSDQGGEQYF	TGTGCCAGCAGCGACCAGGGAGGCGAGCAGTACTTC
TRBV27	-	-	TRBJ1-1	CASTPFGKNTEAFF	TGTGCCAGCACCCCCTTCGGGAAGAACACTGAAGCTTTCTTT
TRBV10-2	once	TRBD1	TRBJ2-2	CASRGTANTGELFF	TGCGCCAGCAGAGGGACAGCGAACACCGGGGAGCTGTTTTTT
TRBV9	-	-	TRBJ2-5	CASSVGGLETQYF	TGTGCCAGCAGCGTAGGAGGGTTAGAGACCCAGTACTTC
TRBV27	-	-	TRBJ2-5	CASSERHPVWNSQYF	TGTGCCAGCAGTGAACGACACCCCGTGTGGAATAGTCAGTACTTC
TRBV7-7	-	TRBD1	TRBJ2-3	CASSPGQGFTDTQYF	TGTGCTAGCAGCCCCGGACAGGGCTTCACAGATACGCAGTATTTT
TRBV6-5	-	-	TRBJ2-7	CASSRTISSYEQYF	TGTGCCAGCAGCCGGACTATAAGCTCCTACGAGCAGTACTTC
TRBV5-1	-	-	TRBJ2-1	CASSLNFRAGAYNEQFF	TGCGCCAGCAGCTTGAACTTTAGGGCAGGGGCGTACAATGAGCAGTTCTTC
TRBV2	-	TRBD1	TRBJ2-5	CASTWTGGTQETQYF	TGCGCCAGCACATGGACAGGCGGAACCCAAGAGACCCAGTACTTC
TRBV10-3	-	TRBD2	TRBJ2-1	CAISHTSGAPFSYNEQFF	TGTGCCATCAGCCACACTAGCGGGGCCCCATTCTCCTACAATGAGCAGTTCTTC
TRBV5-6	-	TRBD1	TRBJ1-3	CASSWAGQGAPSGNTIYF	TGTGCCAGCAGCTGGGCAGGACAGGGGGCACCCTCTGGAAACACCATATATTTT
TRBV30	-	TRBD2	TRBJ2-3	CAWLLAGGTDTQYF	TGTGCCTGGCTTCTAGCGGGGGGGACAGATACGCAGTATTTT
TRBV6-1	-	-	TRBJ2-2	CASSEKGLARPGELFF	TGTGCCAGCAGTGAAAAGGGACTGGCTCGCCCCGGGGAGCTGTTTTTT
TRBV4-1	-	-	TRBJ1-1	CASSQVSMLNTEAFF	TGCGCCAGCAGCCAAGTTAGTATGTTGAACACTGAAGCTTTCTTT
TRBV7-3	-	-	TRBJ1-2	CASSLGGEGYGYTF	TGTGCCAGCAGCTTGGGGGGTGAGGGCTATGGCTACACCTTC
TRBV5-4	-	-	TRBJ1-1	CASSLGEREAFF	TGTGCCAGCAGCTTGGGGGAGCGGGAAGCTTTCTTT
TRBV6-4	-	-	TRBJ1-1	CASSPGGQPTEAFF	TGTGCCAGCAGTCCGGGGGGACAACCCACTGAAGCTTTCTTT
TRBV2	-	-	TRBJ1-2	CASRAGPEGGYTF	TGTGCCAGCAGGGCCGGGCCCGAGGGTGGCTACACCTTC
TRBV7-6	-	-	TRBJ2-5	CASSFAEEYQETQYF	TGTGCCAGCAGCTTTGCCGAGGAGTACCAAGAGACCCAGTACTTC
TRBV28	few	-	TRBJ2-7	CASSFQNYEQYF	TGTGCCAGCAGTTTCCAAAACTACGAGCAGTACTTC
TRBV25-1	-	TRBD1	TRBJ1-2	CASSELGTGNYGYTF	TGTGCCAGCAGTGAACTTGGGACAGGGAACTATGGCTACACCTTC
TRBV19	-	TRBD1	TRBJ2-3	CASSIFPITGGWNTQYF	TGTGCCAGTAGTATTTTCCCGATCACAGGGGGGTGGAATACGCAGTATTTT
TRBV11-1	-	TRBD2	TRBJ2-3	CASSRSGTSISDTQYF	TGTGCCAGCAGCCGCAGCGGGACTAGTATCTCAGATACGCAGTATTTT
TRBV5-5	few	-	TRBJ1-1	CASSLSGGRTEAFF	TGTGCCAGCAGCTTATCAGGAGGACGTACTGAAGCTTTCTTT
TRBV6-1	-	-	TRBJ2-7	CASSERQAHYEQYF	TGTGCCAGCAGTGAACGACAGGCCCACTACGAGCAGTACTTC
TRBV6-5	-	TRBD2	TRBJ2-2	CASGLAGATGELFF	TGTGCCAGCGGACTAGCGGGGGCCACCGGGGAGCTGTTTTTT
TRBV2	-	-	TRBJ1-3	CASRSAGGNTIYF	TGTGCCAGCAGGTCGGCAGGTGGAAACACCATATATTTT
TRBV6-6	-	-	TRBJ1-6	CASRAQANSPLHF	TGTGCCAGCAGGGCACAGGCCAATTCACCCCTCCACTTT
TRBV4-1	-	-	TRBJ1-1	CASSQGVGHGRVGIAEAFF	TGCGCCAGCAGCCAAGGAGTAGGGCACGGCAGGGTGGGGATTGCTGAAGCTTTCTTT
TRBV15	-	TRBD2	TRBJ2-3	CATRRLAGGRLDTQYF	TGTGCCACCAGGAGACTAGCGGGGGGTCGGTTGGATACGCAGTATTTT
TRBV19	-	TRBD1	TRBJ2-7	CASSKDRVYEQYF	TGTGCCAGTAGTAAGGACAGGGTCTACGAGCAGTACTTC
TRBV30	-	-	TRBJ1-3	CAWSVPGFENTIYF	TGTGCCTGGAGTGTTCCCGGGTTCGAAAACACCATATATTTT
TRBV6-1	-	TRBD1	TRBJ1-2	CASTKLWTGGDGYTF	TGTGCCAGCACCAAGTTATGGACAGGGGGGGATGGCTACACCTTC
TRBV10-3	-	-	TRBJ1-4	CAISETGRTNEKLFF	TGTGCCATCAGTGAAACAGGACGAACTAATGAAAAACTGTTTTTT
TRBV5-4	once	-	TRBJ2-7	CASSLQGNHEQYF	TGTGCCAGCAGCTTGCAGGGAAACCACGAGCAGTACTTC
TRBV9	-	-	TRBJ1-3	CASSTSGGSGNTIYF	TGTGCCAGCAGCACCTCCGGGGGATCTGGAAACACCATATATTTT
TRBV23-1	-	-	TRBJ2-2	CASSHDELNTGELFF	TGCGCCAGCAGTCACGATGAGCTGAACACCGGGGAGCTGTTTTTT
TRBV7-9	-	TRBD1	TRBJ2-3	CASSGPGTGADTQYF	TGTGCCAGCAGCGGTCCCGGGACAGGGGCAGATACGCAGTATTTT